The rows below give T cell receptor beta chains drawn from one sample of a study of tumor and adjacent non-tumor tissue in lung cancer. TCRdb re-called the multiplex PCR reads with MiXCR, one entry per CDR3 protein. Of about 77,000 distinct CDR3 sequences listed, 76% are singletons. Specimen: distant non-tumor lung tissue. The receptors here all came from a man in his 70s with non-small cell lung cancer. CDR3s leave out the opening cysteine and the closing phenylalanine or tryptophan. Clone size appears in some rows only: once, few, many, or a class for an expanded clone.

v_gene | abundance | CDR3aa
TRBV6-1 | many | ASSLQGNNQPQH
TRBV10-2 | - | ASADTGELF
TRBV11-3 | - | ASSIDRRTYNEQF
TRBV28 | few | ASSTINRPHGGYT
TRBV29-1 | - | STGWATDTQY
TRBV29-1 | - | SVRGRGTDTPH
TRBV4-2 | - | ASSQERGWQPQQ
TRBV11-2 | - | ASSLQRGVTDTQY
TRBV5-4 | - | DSSYLPGHLNSALH
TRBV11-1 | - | ANSFRDRSLNSEDF
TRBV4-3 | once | ANCPGQGDYNEQF
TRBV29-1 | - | NLKEGRTEAF
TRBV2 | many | ASTLGGQNSPLH
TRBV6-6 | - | AVSQGPNYEQY
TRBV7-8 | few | ASSSKNIRGTVGTEVF
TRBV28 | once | ASSPTWQFYHNFDNSSLH
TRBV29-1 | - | IARPYLQTGQETQY
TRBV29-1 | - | GAMPYLKTGQETQY
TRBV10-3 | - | AIMDRLNTEAF
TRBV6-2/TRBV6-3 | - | TSSSDRGRLQPQH
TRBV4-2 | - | TSSQVYRGQKGETQY
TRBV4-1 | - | ASSRTLAEGGDEQY
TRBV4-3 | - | ASTQDVGGDGYS
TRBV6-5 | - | ASSYQNPPHH
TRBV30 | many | ASSSGIWNTEAF
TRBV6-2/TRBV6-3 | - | ASSIKTGFNYEQH
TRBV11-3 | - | ASTRQEVRTDKQY
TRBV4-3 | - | ASSQELPVRRAHEQF
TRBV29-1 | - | SVGRQGFHEQY
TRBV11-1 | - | ASGSRETTYKQY
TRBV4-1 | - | VSSQGGGYEEQY
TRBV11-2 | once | ARSLDGGGRYEQY
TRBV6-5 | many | ASSDQVGRAEAF
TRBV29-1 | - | SILLTGAYGYT
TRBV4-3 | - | ISSQSSNTGELF
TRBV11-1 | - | ASASGVSEIQY
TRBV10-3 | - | AISESTVGPETQY
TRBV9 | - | ASSPQIAGDIEY
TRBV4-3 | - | ASIQDGPRGRTDTQY
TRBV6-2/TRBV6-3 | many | ASSSIGGGTEAF
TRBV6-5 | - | TSNTANVQF
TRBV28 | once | ASITGVTEQF
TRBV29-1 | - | SVDDRFHETQY